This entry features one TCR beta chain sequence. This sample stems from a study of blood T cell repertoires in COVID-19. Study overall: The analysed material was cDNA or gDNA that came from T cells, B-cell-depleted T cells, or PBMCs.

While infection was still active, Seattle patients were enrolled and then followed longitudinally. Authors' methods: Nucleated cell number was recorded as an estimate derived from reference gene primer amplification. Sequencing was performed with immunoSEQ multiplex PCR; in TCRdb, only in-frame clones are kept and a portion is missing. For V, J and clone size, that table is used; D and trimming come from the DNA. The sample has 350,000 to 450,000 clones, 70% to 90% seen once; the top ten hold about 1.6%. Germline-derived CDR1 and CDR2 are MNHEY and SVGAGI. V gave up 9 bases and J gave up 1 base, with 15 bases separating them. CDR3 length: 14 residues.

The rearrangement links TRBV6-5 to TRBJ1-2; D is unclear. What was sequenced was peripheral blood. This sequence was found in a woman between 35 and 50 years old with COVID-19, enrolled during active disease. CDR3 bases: TGTGCCAGTAGCTTGGTAGCGAGTAACTATGGCTACACCTTC. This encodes CASSLVASNYGYTF.